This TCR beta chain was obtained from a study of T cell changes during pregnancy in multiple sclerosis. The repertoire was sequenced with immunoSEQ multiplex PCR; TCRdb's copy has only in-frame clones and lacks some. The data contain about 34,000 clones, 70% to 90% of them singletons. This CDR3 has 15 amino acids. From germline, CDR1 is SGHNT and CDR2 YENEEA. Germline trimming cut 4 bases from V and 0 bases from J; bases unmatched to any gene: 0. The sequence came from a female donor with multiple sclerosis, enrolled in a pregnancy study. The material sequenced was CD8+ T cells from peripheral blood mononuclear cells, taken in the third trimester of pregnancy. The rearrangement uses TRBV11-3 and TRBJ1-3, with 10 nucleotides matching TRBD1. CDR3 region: CASSWTGGSGNTIYF. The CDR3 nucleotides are TGTGCCAGCAGCTGGACAGGGGGCTCTGGAAACACCATATATTTT.